This TCR beta chain was recovered during a study of PD-L1 blockade in urothelial cancer. V lost 4 bases and J lost 2, with 14 bases in between. The CDR3 is 15 amino acids. Germline V gene data show CDR1 as SEHNR and CDR2 as FQNEAQ (reference sequence). TCRdb's table, derived via immunoSEQ multiplex PCR, lists solely in-frame clones and lacks some. The repertoire holds 72,000 or so clones, about nine tenths seen once, with 11% in the top ten. Study conclusions and caveats: Pretreatment TCR clonality in blood, when below the median, was predictive of better survival.

Noted time point: peripheral blood 6 weeks after treatment start. Regarding this clone: The antigen remains unidentified.

This receptor was identified in a man aged 55 to 70 with urothelial cancer. The genes are TRBV7-9 and TRBJ1-1; possible D gene TRBD1, 5 bases. The source material was PBMCs, sampled around atezolizumab (anti-PD-L1) treatment. The CDR3 sequence is CASSSPWGGNTEAFF. The CDR3 bases are TGTGCCAGCAGCTCCCCCTGGGGGGGAAACACTGAAGCTTTCTTT.